The clone carrying this T cell receptor beta chain appeared a few times. The record originates from a study of OX40 agonist ivuxolimab in advanced cancers. The wider study: Patients were treated with ivuxolimab, an agonistic anti-OX40 (CD134) antibody.

The V end lost 6 bases, the J end lost 2 bases, and 10 bases lay between the germline ends. This CDR3 has 13 amino acids. Germline V lookup: CDR1 MNHEY, CDR2 SVGAGI. Assay used: immunoSEQ multiplex PCR; TCRdb lists only in-frame clones, some missing. In the table there are about 69,000 clones, around 90% of which are singletons. The chain has TRBV6-5 and TRBJ2-5; D remains ambiguous. The sample in question was CD4+ or CD8+ T cells sorted from blood, obtained in a trial of the OX40 agonist ivuxolimab. The source is an adult with an advanced solid tumor such as melanoma, head and neck, liver or kidney cancer. This CDR3 is CASRQRLQETQYF. In nucleotides, the CDR3 is TGTGCCAGCAGGCAGCGTTTACAAGAGACCCAGTACTTC.